This T cell receptor (beta chain) was captured by sequencing in a study of blood T cells in healthy people across ages. Study information: Roughly one uniquely barcoded beta molecule per two T cells was captured.

The V segment lost 5 bases and the J segment 4 bases; nucleotides outside the gene matches: 6. The CDR3 totals 14 residues. The germline CDR1 and CDR2 sequences are SGHDN and FVKESK. A sample-barcoded 5' primer and a J-beta primer mix were used in a second PCR of about 6 to 11 cycles. TCRdb re-derived calls from the 5' RACE reads in MiXCR, one entry per CDR3 protein. The sample consists of 550,000 to 700,000 distinct CDR3 sequences, roughly 29% of them appearing once. The study, taken as a whole, reports: Estimated diversity that came from one million T cells was considered an underestimate.

Notes on this clonotype: Its target is not known.

The specimen was blood. The chain recombines TRBV14 with TRBJ1-1, with 8 bases aligning to TRBD1. This receptor was obtained from a woman aged 70-85 years in good health. CDR3 sequence: CASSKTTGVTEAFF. CDR3 bases: TGTGCCAGCAGCAAGACGACAGGGGTCACTGAAGCTTTCTTT.